This is a list of T cell receptor beta chains from one sample in a study of regulatory T cells in long-lasting Graves disease. TCRdb passed the multiplex PCR reads through MiXCR, listing each CDR3 protein once. The data contain roughly 420,000 distinct CDR3 sequences, 16% of them singletons. The data also belong to a second study, concerning T cells in Graves' hyperthyroidism and ophthalmopathy.

The sequencing used peripheral blood mononuclear cells (PBMCs), collected at new diagnosis, from a patient treated with antithyroid drugs. These receptors all stem from a woman between 18 and 29 years old with Graves disease. Both conserved end residues are part of each CDR3. D genes are given only for firm matches. The size of a clone is reported for some rows only, either as once, few or many, or as a class for expanded clones.

size,J,D,V,CDR3,DNA
few,TRBJ1-2,NA,TRBV3-1,CASSQASASYGYTF,TGTGCCAGCAGCCAAGCATCGGCGTCCTATGGCTACACCTTC
many,TRBJ2-1,TRBD1,TRBV5-1,CASSKEAGGAEQFF,TGCGCCAGCAGCAAGGAGGCAGGGGGAGCTGAGCAGTTCTTC
many,TRBJ2-5,TRBD2,TRBV20-1,CSARDISGRAGETQYF,TGCAGTGCTAGAGATATAAGCGGGAGGGCCGGAGAGACCCAGTACTTC
NA,TRBJ2-1,TRBD2,TRBV9,CASSVGTAGYNEQFF,TGTGCCAGCAGCGTAGGTACAGCGGGGTACAATGAGCAGTTCTTC
NA,TRBJ1-1,NA,TRBV7-2,CASSLISGRGVTEAFF,TGTGCCAGCAGCTTAATCAGCGGCCGGGGCGTCACTGAAGCTTTCTTT
many,TRBJ1-1,TRBD1,TRBV7-2,CASSFYQGALNTEAFF,TGTGCCAGCAGCTTCTACCAGGGGGCTCTGAACACTGAAGCTTTCTTT
NA,TRBJ1-3,TRBD1,TRBV6-1,CASMRTGILSGNTIYF,TGTGCCAGCATGAGGACAGGGATCCTCTCTGGAAACACCATATATTTT
NA,TRBJ2-1,NA,TRBV6-9,CASSYGQGYNEQFF,TGTGCCAGCAGTTACGGGCAGGGCTACAATGAGCAGTTCTTC
many,TRBJ2-4,TRBD2,TRBV6-5,CASSYSGGLAGSIQYF,TGTGCCAGCAGTTACTCGGGTGGCCTAGCGGGATCCATTCAGTACTTC
many,TRBJ2-1,TRBD2,TRBV2,CASSELAGVYNEQFF,TGTGCCAGCAGTGAGCTAGCGGGAGTCTACAATGAGCAGTTCTTC
many,TRBJ2-5,TRBD1,TRBV12-3/TRBV12-4,CASSFRQGAGETQYF,TGTGCCAGCAGTTTCAGACAGGGGGCAGGAGAGACCCAGTACTTC
few,TRBJ2-3,NA,TRBV6-1,CASSAGTHTQYF,TGTGCCAGCAGCGCCGGGACCCATACGCAGTATTTT
NA,TRBJ2-1,TRBD2,TRBV28,CASSRGTSGREETQFF,TGTGCCAGCAGTCGGGGGACTAGCGGGAGAGAAGAGACCCAGTTCTTC
NA,TRBJ2-3,TRBD2,TRBV28,CASSHFASGRTDTQYF,TGTGCCAGCAGCCATTTCGCCAGCGGGAGAACAGATACGCAGTATTTT
many,TRBJ2-1,TRBD2,TRBV28,CASSWTSGTEQFF,TGTGCCAGCAGCTGGACTAGCGGGACTGAGCAGTTCTTC
NA,TRBJ2-5,TRBD1,TRBV25-1,CASSERTGQETQYF,TGTGCCAGCAGTGAGCGGACAGGCCAAGAGACCCAGTACTTC
many,TRBJ2-7,TRBD1,TRBV6-5,CASSSWPGQGVHEQYF,TGTGCCAGCAGTTCCTGGCCGGGACAGGGAGTCCACGAGCAGTACTTC
many,TRBJ2-1,TRBD2,TRBV7-6,CASSPRASGDSDEQFF,TGTGCCAGCAGCCCCCGGGCTAGCGGGGATTCGGATGAGCAGTTCTTC
NA,TRBJ2-3,TRBD2,TRBV7-6,CASCLPREGRNTQYF,TGTGCCAGCTGCTTACCGCGGGAGGGCCGAAATACGCAGTATTTT
few,TRBJ2-1,TRBD2,TRBV11-2,CASSLELAGGPARQFF,TGTGCCAGCAGCTTAGAACTAGCGGGAGGGCCTGCGAGGCAGTTCTTC
NA,TRBJ2-7,NA,TRBV18,CASSPEKGRAYSYEQYF,TGTGCCAGCTCACCAGAAAAGGGACGCGCTTACTCCTACGAGCAGTACTTC
few,TRBJ2-5,TRBD2,TRBV6-2/TRBV6-3,CASSLTGGTSGRAGETQYF,TGTGCCAGCAGTCTTACTGGGGGGACTAGCGGGAGGGCCGGGGAGACCCAGTACTTC
many,TRBJ1-5,TRBD1,TRBV30,CAWNIYRGQPQHF,TGTGCCTGGAATATTTACAGGGGGCAGCCCCAGCATTTT
many,TRBJ2-7,NA,TRBV4-2,CASSQEGVPSYEQYF,TGTGCCAGCAGCCAAGAGGGAGTTCCTTCTTACGAGCAGTACTTC
few,TRBJ2-7,TRBD2,TRBV20-1,CSASRAGTHEQYF,TGCAGTGCTAGTAGAGCGGGGACGCACGAGCAGTACTTC
many,TRBJ2-2,TRBD2,TRBV2,CASRSSGRALGTGELFF,TGTGCCAGCAGATCTAGCGGGAGGGCCTTGGGCACCGGGGAGCTGTTTTTT
many,TRBJ1-1,NA,TRBV18,CASSPLKANTEAFF,TGTGCCAGCTCACCACTGAAGGCGAACACTGAAGCTTTCTTT
many,TRBJ2-1,NA,TRBV12-3/TRBV12-4,CASSPRSFNEQFF,TGTGCCAGCAGCCCCCGATCCTTCAATGAGCAGTTCTTC
many,TRBJ2-7,NA,TRBV11-2,CASSSRTQGTPGEQYF,TGTGCCAGCAGCTCAAGAACCCAGGGGACTCCAGGAGAGCAGTACTTC
many,TRBJ2-5,TRBD2,TRBV20-1,CSARYGRGAETQYF,TGCAGTGCTAGATACGGGAGGGGGGCGGAGACCCAGTACTTC
many,TRBJ1-1,TRBD1,TRBV15,CATSGDRVTEAFF,TGTGCCACCAGCGGGGACAGGGTCACTGAAGCTTTCTTT
many,TRBJ2-5,NA,TRBV20-1,CSAIVARRETQYF,TGCAGTGCTATAGTTGCCAGAAGAGAGACCCAGTACTTC
many,TRBJ2-7,NA,TRBV7-2,CASSTTATYEQYF,TGTGCCAGCAGCACGACGGCTACCTACGAGCAGTACTTC
few,TRBJ2-5,TRBD1,TRBV5-1,CASSLEPGGVKETQYF,TGCGCCAGCAGCTTGGAGCCAGGGGGTGTTAAAGAGACCCAGTACTTC
few,TRBJ2-7,NA,TRBV6-2/TRBV6-3,CASSYARGEQYF,TGTGCCAGCAGTTACGCCCGGGGCGAGCAGTACTTC
many,TRBJ1-5,NA,TRBV20-1,CSAREPQGYSNQPQHF,TGCAGTGCTAGAGAACCGCAGGGGTATAGCAATCAGCCCCAGCATTTT
few,TRBJ2-1,NA,TRBV9,CASRALGDDYNEQFF,TGTGCCAGCAGAGCCCTGGGGGATGACTACAATGAGCAGTTCTTC
few,TRBJ2-2,NA,TRBV20-1,CSASGREGGELFF,TGCAGTGCTAGCGGGAGAGAAGGCGGGGAGCTGTTTTTT
many,TRBJ2-7,TRBD1,TRBV12-5,CASGPGTGAYEQYF,TGTGCTAGTGGGCCTGGGACAGGGGCCTACGAGCAGTACTTC
NA,TRBJ2-7,TRBD1,TRBV5-5,CASSPTWTGNEQYF,TGTGCCAGCAGCCCCACCTGGACAGGCAATGAGCAGTACTTC
NA,TRBJ2-7,NA,TRBV19,CASRIGYEQYF,TGTGCCAGTAGGATCGGCTACGAGCAGTACTTC
few,TRBJ2-7,NA,TRBV10-3,CAISESGRISSYEQYF,TGTGCCATCAGTGAGTCAGGACGGATCAGCTCCTACGAGCAGTACTTC
few,TRBJ2-7,NA,TRBV20-1,CSASKGIYEQYF,TGCAGTGCTAGTAAGGGAATTTACGAGCAGTACTTC
few,TRBJ2-7,TRBD2,TRBV4-3,CASSLGTSGFYEQYF,TGTGCCAGCAGTCTCGGGACTAGCGGGTTCTACGAGCAGTACTTC
NA,TRBJ2-1,TRBD2,TRBV20-1,CSAGRGLESYNEQFF,TGCAGTGCCGGGAGGGGACTAGAATCCTACAATGAGCAGTTCTTC
many,TRBJ2-7,TRBD2,TRBV20-1,CSARDQLAGAYEQYF,TGCAGTGCTAGAGATCAACTAGCGGGAGCCTACGAGCAGTACTTC
NA,TRBJ2-1,TRBD2,TRBV5-1,CASSPKGLAGGGQFF,TGCGCCAGCAGCCCGAAGGGACTAGCGGGAGGGGGGCAGTTCTTC
NA,TRBJ1-2,TRBD1,TRBV14,CASSQGQGYTF,TGTGCCAGCAGCCAGGGACAGGGATACACCTTC
few,TRBJ2-5,TRBD2,TRBV5-6,CASSLKREGQETQYF,TGTGCCAGCAGCTTAAAGCGGGAGGGCCAAGAGACCCAGTACTTC
many,TRBJ1-1,TRBD1,TRBV7-6,CASSDRGLVGGAFF,TGTGCCAGCAGCGATAGGGGGCTGGTAGGTGGAGCTTTCTTT
NA,TRBJ2-1,NA,TRBV6-2/TRBV6-3,CASSYLTGPHYNEQFF,TGTGCCAGCAGTTACCTGACGGGTCCTCACTACAATGAGCAGTTCTTC
many,TRBJ1-6,TRBD1,TRBV2,CASSHLGTVNSPLHF,TGTGCCAGCAGCCACCTCGGGACAGTAAATTCACCCCTCCACTTT
NA,TRBJ2-2,TRBD2,TRBV27,CASRAGEGVPGELFF,TGTGCCAGCAGAGCGGGAGAAGGGGTTCCCGGGGAGCTGTTTTTT
many,TRBJ2-1,TRBD2,TRBV7-9,CASSFRLAGSNEQFF,TGTGCCAGCAGCTTTAGGCTAGCGGGCTCCAATGAGCAGTTCTTC
few,TRBJ2-2,NA,TRBV6-2/TRBV6-3,CASSRSSGELFF,TGTGCCAGCAGCCGCAGTTCTGGGGAGCTGTTTTTT
many,TRBJ2-3,NA,TRBV24-1,CATSGGAFTQYF,TGTGCCACCAGTGGGGGGGCCTTTACGCAGTATTTT
many,TRBJ2-7,TRBD1,TRBV6-1,CASREGQGYEQYF,TGTGCCAGCAGAGAGGGACAGGGCTACGAGCAGTACTTC